This section outlines one T cell receptor (beta chain) sequence together with its context. As yet, its antigen is unknown. V shed 6 bases and J shed 2 bases, with 10 bases lying between them. The germline gives CDR1 MDHEN, CDR2 SYDVKM. This CDR3 has 13 residues. This specimen comes from a study of cytomegalovirus exposure and HLA in healthy donors. Turning to the study itself: The 120 validation repertoires matched the approximately 700 first-cohort repertoires in platform, a later analysis reported.

Study-level findings and limits: The dataset shows that most TCR sequences were rare, while some public TCRs occurred in many donors. There were 150 to 200 TCR beta chains listed as cytomegalovirus-associated.

The data were produced by immunoSEQ multiplex PCR, yet TCRdb's version contains in-frame clones alone and is incomplete. Seen here are about 55,000 clones, 80% to 95% observed once, and the top ten hold around 2.8%. This receptor was obtained from a man younger than 35 in good health and CMV-seronegative. The chain carries TRBV28 and TRBJ1-1; no clear D gene. Specimen: PBMCs. The CDR3 DNA reads as TGTGCCAGCAGCCAGGTCCCAAACACTGAAGCTTTCTTT. Amino acid sequence: CASSQVPNTEAFF.